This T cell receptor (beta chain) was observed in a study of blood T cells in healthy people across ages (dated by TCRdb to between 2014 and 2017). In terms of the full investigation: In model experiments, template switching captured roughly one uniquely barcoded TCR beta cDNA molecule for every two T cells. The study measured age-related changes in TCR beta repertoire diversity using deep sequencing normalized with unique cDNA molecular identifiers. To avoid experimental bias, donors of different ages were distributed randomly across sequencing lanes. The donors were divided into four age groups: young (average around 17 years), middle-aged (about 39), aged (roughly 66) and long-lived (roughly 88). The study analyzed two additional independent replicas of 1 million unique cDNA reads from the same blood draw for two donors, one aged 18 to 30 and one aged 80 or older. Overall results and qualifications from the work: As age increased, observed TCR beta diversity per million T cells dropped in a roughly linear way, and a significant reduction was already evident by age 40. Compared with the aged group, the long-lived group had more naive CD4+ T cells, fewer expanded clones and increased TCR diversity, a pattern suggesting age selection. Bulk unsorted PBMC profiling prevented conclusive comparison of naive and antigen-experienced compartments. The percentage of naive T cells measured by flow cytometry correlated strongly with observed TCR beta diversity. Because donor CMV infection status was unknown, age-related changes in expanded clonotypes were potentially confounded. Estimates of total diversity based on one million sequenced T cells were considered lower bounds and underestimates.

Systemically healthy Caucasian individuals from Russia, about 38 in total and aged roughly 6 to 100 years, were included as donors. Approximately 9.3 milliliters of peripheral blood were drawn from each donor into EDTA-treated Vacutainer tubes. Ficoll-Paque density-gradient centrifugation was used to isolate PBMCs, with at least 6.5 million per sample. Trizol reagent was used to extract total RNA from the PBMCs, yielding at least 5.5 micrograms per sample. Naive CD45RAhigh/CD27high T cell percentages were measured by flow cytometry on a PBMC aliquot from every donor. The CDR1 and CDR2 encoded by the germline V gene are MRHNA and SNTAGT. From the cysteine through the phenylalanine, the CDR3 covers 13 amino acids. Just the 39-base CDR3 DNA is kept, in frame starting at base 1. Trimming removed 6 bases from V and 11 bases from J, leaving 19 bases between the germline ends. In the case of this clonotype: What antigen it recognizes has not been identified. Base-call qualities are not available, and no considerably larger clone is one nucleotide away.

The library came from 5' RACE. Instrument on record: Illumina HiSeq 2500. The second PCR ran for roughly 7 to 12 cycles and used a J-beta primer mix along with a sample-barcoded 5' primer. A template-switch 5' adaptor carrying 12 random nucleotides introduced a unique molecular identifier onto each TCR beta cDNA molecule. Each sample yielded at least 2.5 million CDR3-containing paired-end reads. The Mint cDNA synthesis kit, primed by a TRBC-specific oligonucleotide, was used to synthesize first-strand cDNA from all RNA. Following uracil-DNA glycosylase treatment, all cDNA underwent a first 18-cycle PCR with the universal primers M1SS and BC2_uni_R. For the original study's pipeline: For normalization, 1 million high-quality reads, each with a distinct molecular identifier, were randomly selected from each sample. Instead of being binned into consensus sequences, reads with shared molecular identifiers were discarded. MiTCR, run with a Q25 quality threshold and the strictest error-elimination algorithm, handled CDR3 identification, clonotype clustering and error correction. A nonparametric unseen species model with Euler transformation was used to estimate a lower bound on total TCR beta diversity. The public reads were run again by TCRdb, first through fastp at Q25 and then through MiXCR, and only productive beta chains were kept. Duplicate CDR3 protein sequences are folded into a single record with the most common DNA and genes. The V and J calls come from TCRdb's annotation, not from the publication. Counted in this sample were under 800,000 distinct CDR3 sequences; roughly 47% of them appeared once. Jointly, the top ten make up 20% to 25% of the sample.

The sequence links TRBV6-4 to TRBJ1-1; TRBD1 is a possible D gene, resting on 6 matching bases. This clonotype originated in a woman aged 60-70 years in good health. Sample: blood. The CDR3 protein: CASSENPGQGAFF. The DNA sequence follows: TGTGCCAGCAGCGAAAACCCCGGGCAGGGGGCTTTCTTT.